Below, 5 T cell receptor beta chains from the same sample are listed, as sequenced in a study of human thymus T cells. Thymic material originated from resections removed in the course of corrective heart surgery. Profiled with immunoSEQ multiplex PCR; TCRdb holds only in-frame clones, not every one. This table holds some 78,000 clones, roughly 97% found once. Sequencing was done on a sample of thymus tissue. The receptors originated from a boy younger than two with a congenital heart defect but otherwise immunologically healthy.

The chain couples TRBV27 to TRBJ2-1; D may be TRBD1 or TRBD2 (5 bases each). The CDR3 extends over 17 amino acids. V was cut by 4 bases and J by 9 bases, with 25 bases left in between. The germline V gene encodes CDR1 MNHEY and CDR2 SMNVEV (reference sequence). The chain's CDR3 is CASSSPVWGPPAGEQFF. CDR3 DNA: TGTGCCAGCAGTTCCCCCGTGTGGGGACCCCCTGCGGGTGAGCAGTTCTTC.

This rearrangement joins TRBV28 to TRBJ2-1; 7 bases map to TRBD1. The CDR3 consists of 13 residues. The V gene's germline CDR1 is MDHEN and CDR2 SYDVKM. The trim removed 6 bases at V and 5 bases at J, leaving 4 bases unmatched. The CDR3 region is CASSQGTDNEQFF. The CDR3 DNA reads as TGTGCCAGCAGCCAGGGGACAGACAATGAGCAGTTCTTC.

J is TRBJ2-1 and V is TRBV4-2, with 16 bases aligning to TRBD2. After removal of 7 bases from V and 2 bases from J, the junction contained 8 bases not matched to a gene. The length of the CDR3 is 18 residues. Per germline, CDR1 LGHNA and CDR2 YNFKEQ. CDR3 DNA: TGTGCCAGCAACAGCGGGACTAGCGGGAGGGCCACCTACAATGAGCAGTTCTTC. Its translation is CASNSGTSGRATYNEQFF.

The V and J genes are TRBV15 and TRBJ2-3; 9 bases match TRBD2. This CDR3 is 14 amino acids long. Germline V gene sequence: CDR1 LNHNV, CDR2 YYDKDF (reference sequence). V was pared by 1 base and J by 4 bases, with 0 bases of the junction left unmatched. CDR3 bases: TGTGCCACCAGCAGAGGACTAGCGGCAGATACGCAGTATTTT. This codes for CATSRGLAADTQYF.

This chain joins TRBV10-1 and TRBJ1-3; no firm D call. V was trimmed by 6 bases and J by 3 bases, leaving 9 bases between them. Germline V gene sequence: CDR1 WNHNN, CDR2 SYGVQD (reference sequence). The CDR3 loop spans 13 amino acids. Here the CDR3 DNA reads TGCGCCAGCAGCACGGGTAATGGAAACACCATATATTTT. This translates into CASSTGNGNTIYF.